The 20 T cell receptor beta chains given below trace back to one sample, sequenced in a study of human thymus T cells. Surgeons resected thymus tissue during corrective heart surgery. The protocol was immunoSEQ multiplex PCR, while the TCRdb copy is restricted to in-frame clones and leaves out a portion. The table lists some 72,000 clones, 90% to 98% of them singletons. Sequenced material: thymus tissue. The receptors were sampled from a boy in the first two years of life with a congenital heart defect but otherwise immunologically healthy.

This clone was detected only once. This chain connects TRBV14 to TRBJ1-5; D is ambiguous. The CDR3 runs 13 residues. The V end lost 2 bases, the J end lost 5 bases, and 7 bases lay between the germline ends. Per germline, CDR1 SGHDN and CDR2 FVKESK. For the CDR3, the DNA is TGTGCCAGCAGCCAAAGACTGCATCAGCCCCAGCATTTT. Residues: CASSQRLHQPQHF.

The chain links TRBV9 to TRBJ2-6, with D tentatively TRBD1 (7 bases). The germline V and J ends were trimmed by 0 bases and 2 bases, with 21 bases remaining between them. The CDR3 has 20 amino acids. Germline V lookup: CDR1 SGDLS, CDR2 YYNGEE. CDR3 residues: CASSVEVFSQGGAGANVLTF. The CDR3 DNA sequence: TGTGCCAGCAGCGTAGAGGTTTTTAGTCAGGGGGGAGCTGGGGCCAACGTCCTGACTTTC.

The V gene is TRBV6-5, the J gene TRBJ1-1; TRBD1 matches 9 bases. The V segment lost 10 bases and the J segment 6 bases; nucleotides outside the gene matches: 9. The CDR3 is made up of 13 amino acids. CDR1 MNHEY and CDR2 SVGAGI come from the germline V gene. DNA of the CDR3: TGTGCCACCCGGTTACAGGGGGCGCCTGAAGCTTTCTTT. It specifies CATRLQGAPEAFF.

CDR3 amino acids: CASSGPTGKEQYF. The CDR3 DNA follows: TGTGCCAGCAGTGGGCCGACAGGGAAAGAGCAGTACTTC. This chain links TRBV27 with TRBJ2-7, with 7 bases lining up with TRBD1. Unmatched junction bases numbered 8, after V lost 5 bases and J lost 7 bases. Germline V gives CDR1 MNHEY, CDR2 SMNVEV (reference sequence). The CDR3 contains 13 residues.

The CDR3 DNA reads as TGTGCCTGGAGTTGGAACCGGGACAGACGCACCGGGGAGCTGTTTTTT. Its protein product is CAWSWNRDRRTGELFF. The rearrangement links TRBV30 to TRBJ2-2, with 7 bases aligning to TRBD1. Trimming cost V 2 bases and J 4 bases; bases outside gene matches: 10. In germline, CDR1 is GTSNPN, CDR2 SVGIG (reference sequence). This CDR3 spans 16 amino acids.

The chain recombines TRBV4-1 with TRBJ2-3; possibly TRBD1 for D (5 bases). The germline CDR1 and CDR2 sequences are MGHRA and YSYEKL. CDR3 size: 15 residues. V lost 0 bases to trimming and J lost 0 bases, with 7 bases between them. In DNA, the CDR3 is TGCGCCAGCAGCCAAGAAGGGGTTAGCACAGATACGCAGTATTTT. Translated: CASSQEGVSTDTQYF.

V gene TRBV6-4 combines with J gene TRBJ2-7, with TRBD2 as a possible D gene (6 bases). Trimming cost V 7 bases and J 0 bases, with 10 bases left between them. This CDR3 is built from 13 residues. The germline CDR1 and CDR2 sequences are MRHNA and SNTAGT. The CDR3 DNA reads TGTGCCAGCATGTGGACTACCTCCTACGAGCAGTACTTC. It yields the protein CASMWTTSYEQYF.

The gene calls are TRBV27 and TRBJ1-3, with unresolved D. The CDR3 length is 14 residues. Germline CDR1 and CDR2: MNHEY and SMNVEV (reference sequence). Trimming cost V 5 bases and J 0 bases, with 8 bases left between them. The CDR3 DNA reads as TGTGCCAGCAGTGACGGACGCTCTGGAAACACCATATATTTT. Protein product: CASSDGRSGNTIYF.

The chain has TRBV27 and TRBJ2-7, with 10 bases aligning to TRBD1. CDR3 length: 14 residues. Germline lookup yields CDR1 MNHEY and CDR2 SMNVEV (reference sequence). V trimming: 5 bases; J trimming: 2 bases; junction bases outside the gene matches: 3. CDR3: CASSHGQGAYEQYF. CDR3 DNA: TGTGCCAGCAGTCACGGACAGGGGGCCTACGAGCAGTACTTC.

The rearrangement uses TRBV6-1 and TRBJ2-3; D gene uncertain. CDR3 length: 12 amino acids. Trimming left V 6 bases short and J 14 bases short, with 18 bases between. The germline V gene encodes CDR1 MNHNS and CDR2 SASEGT. The CDR3 protein is CASSSQDIGLYF. The CDR3, as DNA: TGTGCCAGCAGCTCTCAAGACATAGGGCTGTATTTT.

The chain uses TRBV18 and TRBJ2-3; a possible D gene is TRBD1 (5 bases). This CDR3 is 16 amino acids long. In germline, CDR1 is KGHSH, CDR2 LQKENI. The V end lost 3 bases, the J end lost 2 bases, and 15 bases lay between the germline ends. Here the CDR3 reads CASSPPPQAATDTQYF. The CDR3 DNA is TGTGCCAGCTCACCGCCACCACAGGCAGCCACAGATACGCAGTATTTT.

The chain links TRBV7-3 to TRBJ2-2; D might be TRBD2 (6 bases). Germline values: CDR1 SGHTA, CDR2 FQGTGA. The CDR3 contains 16 residues. V dropped 2 bases and J dropped 6 bases, with 16 bases sitting between them. CDR3 in DNA: TGTGCCAGCAGCTTAGGACGGGACTCGTCGGCCGGGGAGCTGTTTTTT. Residues: CASSLGRDSSAGELFF.

V usage is TRBV5-6 and J usage is TRBJ1-5; D gene ambiguous. The CDR3 extends over 14 amino acids. Trimming left V 2 bases short and J 0 bases short, with 6 bases between. The germline CDR1 and CDR2 sequences are SGHDT and YYEEEE. The CDR3 sequence: CASSFAYSNQPQHF. The CDR3 DNA reads as TGTGCCAGCAGCTTCGCCTATAGCAATCAGCCCCAGCATTTT.

The V gene is TRBV6-1, the J gene TRBJ2-3, with D unclear. CDR3 size: 11 residues. Germline V CDR1 and CDR2: MNHNS, SASEGT. The germline V and J ends were trimmed by 9 bases and 2 bases, with 6 bases remaining between them. The CDR3 DNA sequence: TGTGCCAGTCTCAACACAGATACGCAGTATTTT. It codes for CASLNTDTQYF.

The chain links TRBV4-1 to TRBJ2-5; either TRBD1 or TRBD2 may supply D (5 bases each). Germline assignment: CDR1 MGHRA and CDR2 YSYEKL. CDR3 length equals 19 residues. The V end was cut by 2 bases, the J end by 5 bases, with 27 bases between. CDR3 nucleotides: TGCGCCAGCAGCCAACCTTCGGGGCAGAGTACGATTGGCGGCGAGACCCAGTACTTC. Translated: CASSQPSGQSTIGGETQYF.

This chain joins TRBV4-3 and TRBJ1-2; D possibly corresponds to TRBD1 (5 bases). Germline CDR1 is LGHNA and CDR2 is YSLEER. This CDR3 comprises 15 residues. V shed 0 bases and J shed 4 bases, with 12 bases lying between them. The CDR3 here is CASSQDLGGSYGYTF. The CDR3 nucleotides read TGCGCCAGCAGCCAAGATCTGGGGGGGAGCTATGGCTACACCTTC.

The V and J genes are TRBV30 and TRBJ1-1; D is possibly TRBD1 (6 bases). V dropped 5 bases and J dropped 1 base, with 11 bases sitting between them. Per the germline V gene, CDR1 is GTSNPN and CDR2 is SVGIG (reference sequence). The CDR3 is 13 residues long. CDR3 nucleotide sequence: TGTGCCTGGCGACAGGAGAAGAACACTGAAGCTTTCTTT. It codes for CAWRQEKNTEAFF.

CDR3 sequence (DNA): TGCGCCAGCAGCCAAAGAGGGGGGGGACGTTCGTTTGGCGAGCAGTACTTC. Its translation: CASSQRGGGRSFGEQYF. The J gene is TRBJ2-7, the V gene TRBV4-3; maybe TRBD2 (7 bases). There are 17 residues in the CDR3. Looked up from germline, CDR1 is LGHNA and CDR2 is YSLEER. The V and J ends lost 2 bases and 6 bases respectively, with 23 bases between them.

The chain employs TRBV27 and TRBJ2-7; 13 nucleotides match TRBD2. The CDR3 runs to 17 residues. V trimming: 2 bases; J trimming: 4 bases; junction bases outside the gene matches: 8. Germline V gene sequence: CDR1 MNHEY, CDR2 SMNVEV (reference sequence). CDR3 protein: CASSLQGTSGTVYEQYF. CDR3 sequence (DNA): TGTGCCAGCAGTTTACAAGGGACTAGCGGGACTGTGTACGAGCAGTACTTC.

V usage is TRBV7-2 and J usage is TRBJ2-2; 10 bases align to TRBD1. Losses at the gene ends were 5 bases for V and 0 bases for J; bases not matched to a gene: 9. From germline, CDR1 is SGHTA and CDR2 FQGNSA. The CDR3 covers 18 residues. CDR3 protein: CASSPRPGQGTNTGELFF. As DNA, the CDR3 is TGTGCCAGCAGCCCACGCCCGGGACAGGGGACGAACACCGGGGAGCTGTTTTTT.